What follows are 27 T cell receptor beta chains derived from one specimen sequenced in a study of cytomegalovirus exposure and HLA in healthy donors. 60 Vbeta and 13 Jbeta primers were used in PCR. The data were produced by immunoSEQ multiplex PCR, yet TCRdb's version contains in-frame clones alone and is incomplete. This sample yields 110,000 or so clones, of which about 77% are seen a single time; 5% to 6% belongs to the top ten. Sequencing was done on a sample of PBMCs. These receptors originate from a woman aged 25 to 39 in good health and CMV-seropositive.

The chain uses TRBV19 and TRBJ2-7, with 10 bases that match TRBD1. J was trimmed by 6 bases and V by 4 bases; bases with no gene match: 9. The CDR3 sequence is 15 residues long. Germline V gives CDR1 LNHDA, CDR2 SQIVND (reference sequence). The CDR3 sequence is CASSTQSGTGAEQYF. The CDR3 region has the DNA TGTGCCAGTAGTACCCAATCCGGGACAGGGGCCGAGCAGTACTTC.

The genes are TRBV5-1 and TRBJ1-1; 8 nucleotides match TRBD1. After removal of 1 base from V and 5 bases from J, the junction contained 13 bases not matched to a gene. CDR1 is SGHRS and CDR2 is YFSETQ in the germline V gene. The CDR3 runs to 17 residues. CDR3 in amino acids: CASSLTTDRGWGTEAFF. The CDR3 DNA follows: TGCGCCAGCAGCTTGACGACAGACAGGGGTTGGGGTACTGAAGCTTTCTTT.

CDR3 amino acids: CASSFLYQETQYF. DNA of the CDR3: TGTGCCAGCAGCTTCTTGTACCAAGAGACCCAGTACTTC. The chain employs TRBV7-9 and TRBJ2-5; D uncertain. Trimming removed 3 bases at V and 0 bases at J, with 5 bases between. Germline CDR1 reads SEHNR; CDR2 reads FQNEAQ (reference sequence). CDR3 size: 13 residues. The full variable domain, completed using reference TRBV7-9 and TRBJ2-5, is DTGVSQNPRHKITKRGQNVTFRCDPISEHNRLYWYRQTLGQGPEFLTYFQNEAQLEKSRLLSDRFSAERPKGSFSTLEIQRTEQGDSAMYLCASSFLYQETQYFGPGTRLLVL.

This clone was counted a few times. The chain recombines TRBV6-5 with TRBJ1-6, with unresolved D. Looked up from germline, CDR1 is MNHEY and CDR2 is SVGAGI. Between the trimmed V and J ends, which lost 0 bases and 0 bases, there was a span of 6 bases. The CDR3 has 16 amino acids. The CDR3 region has the DNA TGTGCCAGCAGTTACTCGGGGAGCTCCTATAATTCACCCCTCCACTTT. As protein: CASSYSGSSYNSPLHF.

This sequence joins TRBV18 and TRBJ1-2; 8 bases are shared with TRBD1. Losses at the gene ends were 2 bases for V and 6 bases for J; bases not matched to a gene: 8. The germline gives CDR1 KGHSH, CDR2 LQKENI. There are 15 residues in the CDR3. In DNA form, the CDR3 reads TGTGCCAGCTCACCATCGCACCTGACAGGGGATGGCTACACCTTC. Translated, it gives CASSPSHLTGDGYTF.

This chain links TRBV9 with TRBJ2-5; TRBD1 matches at 7 bases. This CDR3 has 15 amino acids. J was trimmed by 2 bases and V by 0 bases; bases with no gene match: 4. Germline V gene data show CDR1 as SGDLS and CDR2 as YYNGEE. The CDR3 sequence: CASSVGPGGQETQYF. As DNA, the CDR3 is TGTGCCAGCAGCGTAGGCCCAGGGGGACAAGAGACCCAGTACTTC.

This chain joins TRBV5-4 and TRBJ1-6; 9 bases are a match to TRBD1. Germline CDR1 SGHNT, CDR2 YYREEE (reference sequence). V shed 4 bases and J 1 base; nucleotides not matched to a gene: 3. This CDR3 is built from 16 residues. For the CDR3, the DNA is TGTGCCAGCAGCGCGACAGGGGGGTCCTATAATTCACCCCTCCACTTT. It is translated as CASSATGGSYNSPLHF.

This chain connects TRBV28 to TRBJ2-1; 11 nucleotides align to TRBD2. This CDR3 region has 20 residues. J lost 8 bases, V lost 4 bases, and 22 bases had no gene match. Germline assignment: CDR1 MDHEN and CDR2 SYDVKM. The CDR3: CASSSRITSGSFLNPDEQFF. In DNA form, the CDR3 reads TGTGCCAGCAGTTCTAGAATAACTAGCGGGAGCTTTCTAAACCCCGATGAGCAGTTCTTC. Full variable domain (missing parts from reference TRBV28 and TRBJ2-1): DVKVTQSSRYLVKRTGEKVFLECVQDMDHENMFWYRQDPGLGLRLIYFSYDVKMKEKGDIPEGYSVSREKKERFSLILESASTNQTSMYLCASSSRITSGSFLNPDEQFFGPGTRLTVL.

This chain connects TRBV19 to TRBJ1-4; 8 bases match TRBD1. J was trimmed by 5 bases and V by 4 bases; bases with no gene match: 3. CDR3 length: 14 residues. Germline assignment: CDR1 LNHDA and CDR2 SQIVND (reference sequence). The CDR3 region is CASSNRGLNEKLFF. The CDR3 DNA sequence: TGTGCCAGTAGTAACAGGGGGTTAAATGAAAAACTGTTTTTT.

This chain joins TRBV11-3 and TRBJ1-1; D not resolved. Germline lookup yields CDR1 SGHNT and CDR2 YENEEA. V dropped 2 bases and J dropped 7 bases, with 11 bases sitting between them. This CDR3 spans 13 amino acids. The CDR3 is CASSLYSKIEAFF. In nucleotides, the CDR3 is TGTGCCAGCAGCTTATACAGCAAGATTGAAGCTTTCTTT.

The chain recombines TRBV29-1 with TRBJ1-1, with a weak D call TRBD1 (6 bases). Germline V lookup: CDR1 SQVTM, CDR2 ANQGSEA. The CDR3 has 13 amino acids. Trimming pared 7 bases from V and 1 base from J, leaving 13 bases between. The CDR3 protein is CSGATGPNTEAFF. In nucleotides, the CDR3 is TGCAGCGGAGCGACAGGACCGAACACTGAAGCTTTCTTT.

The rearrangement joins TRBV6-5 to TRBJ1-6; D is uncertain. This CDR3 region has 12 residues. Trimming took off 2 bases at V and 9 bases at J, with 5 bases between the two ends. The germline gives CDR1 MNHEY, CDR2 SVGAGI. The CDR3 region has the DNA TGTGCCAGCAGTTACACCGGTTCACCCCTCCACTTT. It yields the protein CASSYTGSPLHF.

The genes are TRBV7-2 and TRBJ2-2; no reliable D call. CDR1 is SGHTA and CDR2 is FQGNSA in the germline V gene. The CDR3 contains 14 residues. Deletions cut 0 bases from V and 4 bases from J, with 6 bases between. Here the CDR3 DNA reads TGTGCCAGCAGCTTAGCCCCAGTCACCGGGGAGCTGTTTTTT. It specifies CASSLAPVTGELFF. The whole variable domain, remainder taken from reference TRBV7-2 and TRBJ2-2, is GAGVSQSPSNKVTEKGKDVELRCDPISGHTALYWYRQSLGQGLEFLIYFQGNSAPDKSGLPSDRFSAERTGGSVSTLTIQRTQQEDSAVYLCASSLAPVTGELFFGEGSRLTVL.

V usage is TRBV4-2 and J usage is TRBJ1-6; D gene unclear. Trimming took off 4 bases at V and 0 bases at J, with 10 bases between the two ends. The CDR3 is 16 residues long. The germline gives CDR1 LGHNA, CDR2 YNFKEQ. CDR3 DNA sequence: TGTGCCAGCAGCCCCCGTGACAACTCCTATAATTCACCCCTCCACTTT. Its translation is CASSPRDNSYNSPLHF.

This clone appeared a few times. The chain is built from TRBV30 and TRBJ2-1; weak D call: TRBD1 (5 bases). Germline V lookup: CDR1 GTSNPN, CDR2 SVGIG (reference sequence). This CDR3 comprises 12 residues. Trimming removed 2 bases at V and 7 bases at J, with 9 bases between. CDR3 region: CAWSKQVNEQFF. For the CDR3, the DNA is TGTGCCTGGAGTAAACAGGTAAATGAGCAGTTCTTC.

The chain is built from TRBV28 and TRBJ2-2, with no clear D. CDR1 is MDHEN, CDR2 SYDVKM, per germline. V was shortened by 3 bases and J by 3 bases, with 8 bases between the two germline ends. The CDR3 is 14 amino acids. CDR3 in amino acids: CASSLQQYTGELFF. The CDR3 bases are TGTGCCAGCAGTTTGCAACAGTACACCGGGGAGCTGTTTTTT.

The chain joins TRBV7-9 to TRBJ1-1, with 7 bases lining up with TRBD1. The germline gives CDR1 SEHNR, CDR2 FQNEAQ (reference sequence). With 2 bases clipped from V and 10 bases from J, the junction kept 10 bases outside the gene matches. The CDR3 length is 14 residues. The DNA for the CDR3 is TGTGCCAGCAGCTTAACTGGGACAGCCCTACCAGCTTTCTTT. It translates to CASSLTGTALPAFF.

This chain connects TRBV19 to TRBJ2-3, with TRBD2 matching over 11 bases. Trimming removed 9 bases from V and 2 bases from J; junction bases left unmatched: 10. The CDR3 covers 16 residues. Germline V lookup: CDR1 LNHDA, CDR2 SQIVND (reference sequence). CDR3 amino acids: CASRIRTSGLTDTQYF. CDR3 coding DNA: TGTGCCAGCAGAATTCGGACTAGCGGGCTCACAGATACGCAGTATTTT.

V is TRBV2 and J is TRBJ1-5; 12 nucleotides agree with TRBD1. Germline V lookup: CDR1 SNHLY, CDR2 FYNNEI. There are 15 residues in the CDR3. J gave up 3 bases and V 6 bases, and 3 bases lay outside the gene matches. The CDR3 nucleotides read TGTGCCAGCAGGGGACAGGGGGCTCCCAATCAGCCCCAGCATTTT. Its protein product is CASRGQGAPNQPQHF.

The CDR3 nucleotides are TGTGCCAGCAGCTTAGTAGCGACCCACACAGATACGCAGTATTTT. This codes for CASSLVATHTDTQYF. The chain joins TRBV13 to TRBJ2-3; maybe TRBD2 (5 bases). V lost 1 base, J lost 2 bases, and 10 bases lay in between. The CDR3 length is 15 residues. Looked up from germline, CDR1 is PRHDT and CDR2 is FYEKMQ (reference sequence).

The chain joins TRBV27 to TRBJ2-5; 11 bases are a match to TRBD2. The end of the DNA is better explained by TRBJ2-7, so the J call may be wrong. The CDR3 is 15 residues long. CDR1 is MNHEY, CDR2 SMNVEV, per germline (reference sequence). The CDR3 DNA follows: TGTGCCAGCAGTCACGGGACTAGCGGAACCTACGAGCAGTACTTC. This codes for CASSHGTSGTYEQYF.

The chain is built from TRBV6-5 and TRBJ2-4; 7 bases map to TRBD1. Unmatched junction bases numbered 2, after V lost 0 bases and J lost 0 bases. The CDR3 extends over 16 amino acids. CDR1 and CDR2 from the germline V gene are MNHEY and SVGAGI. The CDR3, as DNA: TGTGCCAGCAGTTACTCGGGACAGCTAGCCAAAAACATTCAGTACTTC. Translated: CASSYSGQLAKNIQYF.

The rearrangement uses TRBV5-1 and TRBJ2-3; 7 nucleotides line up with TRBD1. Germline V gene sequence: CDR1 SGHRS, CDR2 YFSETQ. J was trimmed by 2 bases and V by 0 bases; bases with no gene match: 6. This CDR3 has 16 amino acids. Written as DNA, the CDR3 is TGCGCCAGCAGCTTGGCGGGACAGCCGGACACAGATACGCAGTATTTT. Its protein product is CASSLAGQPDTDTQYF. Filled out from reference TRBV5-1 and TRBJ2-3, the complete variable domain reads KAGVTQTPRYLIKTRGQQVTLSCSPISGHRSVSWYQQTPGQGLQFLFEYFSETQRNKGNFPGRFSGRQFSNSRSEMNVSTLELGDSALYLCASSLAGQPDTDTQYFGPGTRLTVL.

This clone was detected only once. The chain combines TRBV6-5 with TRBJ2-1; D is perhaps TRBD2 (5 bases). With 7 bases removed from V and 5 bases from J, the gap between germline ends came to 12 bases. This CDR3 is built from 13 residues. CDR1 and CDR2 (germline): MNHEY, SVGAGI. In DNA, the CDR3 is TGTGCCAGCATAAAGTTCGGGGACAATGAGCAGTTCTTC. It specifies CASIKFGDNEQFF.

The chain is built from TRBV7-3 and TRBJ1-1; 8 bases are a match to TRBD1. Germline CDR1 is SGHTA and CDR2 is FQGTGA. Trimming removed 3 bases from V and 4 bases from J; junction bases left unmatched: 7. This CDR3 is built from 15 residues. CDR3 sequence (DNA): TGTGCCAGCAGCTTTGGACAGGGAGGATCCACTGAAGCTTTCTTT. Protein sequence: CASSFGQGGSTEAFF.

The rearrangement links TRBV29-1 to TRBJ2-5; D not resolved. CDR1 and CDR2 (germline): SQVTM, ANQGSEA. The V end lost 7 bases, the J end lost 5 bases, and 5 bases lay between the germline ends. The CDR3 totals 9 residues. The CDR3 nucleotides read TGCAGCGCCGGGGAGACCCAGTACTTC. Its protein product is CSAGETQYF.

This clone occurred once. V usage is TRBV7-6 and J usage is TRBJ2-5; 9 positions match TRBD2. V lost 4 bases and J lost 5; bases outside the gene matches: 14. CDR1 is SGHVS, CDR2 FNYEAQ, per germline. The CDR3 sequence is 17 residues long. CDR3 sequence: CASSSFAGGPRGETQYF. The CDR3 DNA is TGTGCCAGCAGCTCCTTTGCGGGAGGGCCTAGGGGGGAGACCCAGTACTTC.